This TCR beta chain derives from a study of post-analysis software for immune sequencing data. At the level of the study: The disease courses covered relapsing-remitting, secondary progressive and progressive-relapsing multiple sclerosis. Study-wide results and caveats: The authors found that F measure strongly co-clustered same-batch samples. Multiple sclerosis patients had significantly lower normalized Chao1 diversity than controls. Five TRBV segments occurring more often in patients than controls included TRBV5-6, TRBV5-1 and TRBV20-1.

Germline V gene sequence: CDR1 SQVTM, CDR2 ANQGSEA. This CDR3 contains 14 residues. On this clonotype: The antigen is not known.

TCR beta libraries were prepared from cDNA with unique molecular identifiers. About 500,000 cDNA molecules were obtained per 1 to 10 million input T cells. MiXCR, applied by TCRdb to the PCR reads, yields one record per CDR3 protein. The sample carries 650,000 to 850,000 distinct CDR3 sequences, around 50% recorded once. The source is a girl aged 10 to 17 with multiple sclerosis. Sequencing was performed on blood. The V call is TRBV29-1, the J call TRBJ2-7; 13 bases are shared with TRBD2. The J call is doubtful: the DNA matches TRBJ2-5 better. This CDR3 reads CSAGGLAGRETQYF. The CDR3, as DNA: TGCAGCGCTGGGGGACTAGCGGGGAGAGAGACCCAGTACTTC.